Each of the 7 T cell receptor beta chains below was sequenced from the same sample in a study of beta chain features in type 1 diabetes. Every bit of the isolated RNA underwent reverse transcription, so sequencing read expressed TCRB transcripts. Profiled with immunoSEQ multiplex PCR; TCRdb holds only in-frame clones, not every one. The table lists 200,000 to 250,000 clones, 9% to 10% of them singletons, with 0.03% to 0.035% in the top ten. Sequenced input: naive CD4+ T cells from blood. Receptors were obtained from a woman aged 18 to 35 in good health.

This clone was observed a few times. The V and J genes are TRBV9 and TRBJ2-3, with D tentatively TRBD2 (5 bases). Germline V gives CDR1 SGDLS, CDR2 YYNGEE. The CDR3 totals 13 residues. V was cut by 6 bases and J by 0 bases, with 8 bases left in between. CDR3 DNA: TGTGCCAGCACCAGCGGAAGCACAGATACGCAGTATTTT. Its protein is CASTSGSTDTQYF.

The sample holds a few counts of this clone. The chain uses TRBV29-1 and TRBJ2-3, with D perhaps matching TRBD1 (6 bases). V shed 5 bases and J shed 3 bases, with 15 bases lying between them. The CDR3 runs 14 residues. The germline V gene encodes CDR1 SQVTM and CDR2 ANQGSEA. For the CDR3, the DNA is TGCAGCGTTCACCCAATACAGGGAACAGATACGCAGTATTTT. It specifies CSVHPIQGTDTQYF.

This clone was found a few times. The chain has TRBV30 and TRBJ2-7; D is possibly TRBD2 (6 bases). V was pared by 4 bases and J by 6 bases, with 16 bases between. Germline assignment: CDR1 GTSNPN and CDR2 SVGIG (reference sequence). This CDR3 spans 13 amino acids. The CDR3: CAWNGVRGGEQYF. DNA of the CDR3: TGTGCCTGGAATGGTGTGCGGGGAGGCGAGCAGTACTTC. The variable domain in full, completed from reference TRBV30 and TRBJ2-7, reads SQTIHQWPATLVQPVGSPLSLECTVEGTSNPNLYWYRQAAGRGLQLLFYSVGIGQISSEVPQNLSASRPQDRQFILSSKKLLLSDSGFYLCAWNGVRGGEQYFGPGTRLTVT.

The chain joins TRBV19 to TRBJ1-5; 7 positions agree with TRBD1. The CDR3 runs to 15 residues. Unmatched junction bases numbered 11, after V lost 1 base and J lost 11 bases. CDR1 LNHDA and CDR2 SQIVND come from the germline V gene (reference sequence). The CDR3 loop is CASSIGSTGARAQHF. DNA of the CDR3: TGTGCCAGTAGTATAGGAAGCACAGGGGCCCGGGCCCAGCATTTT.

The rearrangement uses TRBV6-1 and TRBJ2-3; 9 bases line up with TRBD2. V shed 1 base and J 4 bases; nucleotides not matched to a gene: 3. CDR1 is MNHNS and CDR2 is SASEGT in the germline V gene. The CDR3 totals 15 residues. The CDR3 DNA reads as TGTGCCAGCAGTGAAGTGCTAGCGGGACCAGATACGCAGTATTTT. Translating gives CASSEVLAGPDTQYF.

This clone was counted ten times or more. The CDR3 region is CASSQAAGVGNEQFF. For the CDR3, the DNA is TGTGCCAGCAGCCAAGCAGCGGGGGTGGGTAATGAGCAGTTCTTC. This chain links TRBV4-2 with TRBJ2-1; the match to TRBD2 covers 8 bases. Germline CDR1 reads LGHNA; CDR2 reads YNFKEQ. The CDR3 has 15 residues. The V gene end was trimmed by 1 base and the J gene end by 7 bases; junction bases not matched to a gene: 6.

This sequence joins TRBV10-3 and TRBJ1-2; maybe TRBD1 (6 bases). Germline assignment: CDR1 ENHRY and CDR2 SYGVKD. This CDR3 spans 12 amino acids. Between the trimmed V and J ends, which lost 3 bases and 7 bases, there was a span of 9 bases. CDR3 bases: TGTGCCATCAGTGATCAGGGGAGTGGCTACACCTTC. Protein: CAISDQGSGYTF.